The 16 T cell receptor beta chains below come from one sample, sequenced in a study of CD8 T cells in ankylosing spondylitis (dated 2017 in TCRdb). Receptors were amplified or captured by 5' RACE. Sequencing instrument: Illumina HiSeq 2500. TCRdb's own reprocessing of the public reads used fastp at Q25 and MiXCR and kept productive beta chains. All rows with the same CDR3 protein become a single entry with the most common DNA and genes. The sample profile shows roughly 230,000 distinct CDR3 sequences; 18% of them were found once. The ten largest account for around 33% of the sample. Sequenced material: blood, either unsorted or a sorted T cell fraction (not recorded which). Every receptor here comes from a male donor with ankylosing spondylitis or in good health (not recorded which).

The chain carries TRBV6-5 and TRBJ1-5; 7 bases fit TRBD1. The V and J ends lost 0 bases and 3 bases, in that order; junction bases with no gene match: 8. The V gene's germline CDR1 is MNHEY and CDR2 SVGAGI. This CDR3 has 17 residues. In DNA, the CDR3 is TGTGCCAGCAGTTACTCGAGTCGGGACAGATACAATCAGCCCCAGCATTTT. Protein: CASSYSSRDRYNQPQHF.

This clonotype was counted only a few times. V is TRBV27 and J is TRBJ2-5, with a possible D match to TRBD2 (7 bases). CDR1 is MNHEY, CDR2 SMNVEV, per germline (reference sequence). Trimming removed 2 bases at V and 3 bases at J, with 10 bases between. The CDR3 length is 14 residues. CDR3 loop: CASSLRGAKETQYF. For the CDR3, the DNA is TGTGCCAGCAGTTTACGGGGGGCAAAAGAGACCCAGTACTTC.

This chain connects TRBV12-3 or TRBV12-4 to TRBJ2-1; TRBD1 agrees at 7 bases. J was trimmed by 1 base and V by 5 bases; bases with no gene match: 5. The CDR3 consists of 15 residues. The CDR3 spells CASSPYRGSYNEQFF. The CDR3 DNA reads TGTGCCAGCAGTCCATACAGGGGTTCCTACAATGAGCAGTTCTTC.

This clonotype showed up just a few times. The chain combines TRBV4-1 with TRBJ2-2; 11 nucleotides align to TRBD2. Trimming took 0 bases from V and 7 from J; bases not matched to a gene: 19. Germline CDR1 is MGHRA and CDR2 is YSYEKL. The CDR3 sequence is 21 residues long. This chain's CDR3 is CASSQDFPVKLTGLAGGELFF. In DNA form, the CDR3 reads TGCGCCAGCAGCCAAGATTTTCCCGTAAAGCTGACCGGACTAGCGGGCGGGGAGCTGTTTTTT.

This clonotype was picked up a small number of times. V and J are TRBV29-1 and TRBJ2-3, with TRBD2 identical over 13 bases. Germline CDR1 reads SQVTM; CDR2 reads ANQGSEA. V was pared by 4 bases and J by 1 base, with 2 bases of the junction left unmatched. The CDR3 length is 15 residues. The CDR3 sequence: CSVVGLAGGTDTQYF. CDR3 coding DNA: TGCAGCGTTGTAGGACTAGCGGGGGGCACAGATACGCAGTATTTT.

The chain links TRBV29-1 to TRBJ1-1; D uncertain. Trimming shortened V by 1 base and J by 10 bases, and 13 bases separated the two germline ends. The CDR3 contains 12 residues. CDR1 SQVTM and CDR2 ANQGSEA come from the germline V gene. The DNA of the CDR3 is TGCAGCGTTGAAGGGCACCCCGGGCGAGCTTTCTTT. Its translation is CSVEGHPGRAFF. The full variable domain, completed using reference TRBV29-1 and TRBJ1-1, is SAVISQKPSRDICQRGTSLTIQCQVDSQVTMMFWYRQQPGQSLTLIATANQGSEATYESGFVIDKFPISRPNLTFSTLTVSNMSPEDSSIYLCSVEGHPGRAFFGQGTRLTVV.

This clonotype was counted a few times. This CDR3 is CASRTAGPEAFF. Written as DNA, the CDR3 is TGTGCCAGCAGGACCGCGGGACCTGAAGCTTTCTTT. The rearrangement links TRBV6-5 to TRBJ1-1; D might be TRBD1 (5 bases). The germline gives CDR1 MNHEY, CDR2 SVGAGI. The CDR3 spans 12 residues. With 6 bases removed from V and 6 bases from J, the gap between germline ends came to 11 bases.

V usage is TRBV11-3 and J usage is TRBJ2-1, with D hard to call. The V gene lost 0 bases and the J gene lost 4 bases, with 7 bases spanning the gap. CDR1 is SGHNT and CDR2 is YENEEA in the germline V gene. The CDR3 covers 14 residues. CDR3 region: CASSLDRWYNEQFF. CDR3 nucleotide sequence: TGTGCCAGCAGCTTAGATCGCTGGTACAATGAGCAGTTCTTC.

In this sample, this clonotype turned up a few times. This chain uses TRBV7-2 with TRBJ2-1, with unresolved D. V dropped 5 bases and J dropped 0 bases, with 14 bases sitting between them. CDR3 length equals 16 residues. The germline V gene has CDR1 SGHTA and CDR2 FQGNSA. CDR3: CASSVSWGSSYNEQFF. CDR3 in DNA: TGTGCCAGCAGCGTAAGTTGGGGAAGCTCCTACAATGAGCAGTTCTTC.

The chain couples TRBV7-3 to TRBJ2-3; 7 bases are a match to TRBD2. This CDR3 has 14 residues. V was clipped by 4 bases and J by 3 bases; unmatched bases: 4. Germline V CDR1 and CDR2: SGHTA, FQGTGA. The CDR3 region has the DNA TGTGCCAGCAGCTCCGCGGGGGAGACAGATACGCAGTATTTT. Translated: CASSSAGETDTQYF.

The chain employs TRBV12-3 or TRBV12-4 and TRBJ2-5; 9 bases agree with TRBD1. The CDR3 loop spans 16 amino acids. With V trimmed by 4 bases and J by 4 bases, 10 bases remained unmatched. The chain's CDR3 is CASSWGTGGSRETQYF. The CDR3 coding sequence is TGTGCCAGCAGTTGGGGCACAGGGGGCTCCAGAGAGACCCAGTACTTC.

This rearrangement joins TRBV27 to TRBJ2-7; 8 bases agree with TRBD1. The CDR3 runs to 16 residues. V lost 6 bases, J lost 0 bases, and 10 bases stayed unmatched. The germline gives CDR1 MNHEY, CDR2 SMNVEV (reference sequence). The CDR3, as DNA: TGTGCCAGCAGCCATTTTGGGGGGACAGGCTCCTACGAGCAGTACTTC. It is translated as CASSHFGGTGSYEQYF.

V usage is TRBV11-3 and J usage is TRBJ2-7, with D possibly TRBD1 on 5 matching bases. The V end lost 5 bases, the J end lost 4 bases, and 15 bases lay between the germline ends. There are 14 residues in the CDR3. The V gene's germline CDR1 is SGHNT and CDR2 YENEEA. This CDR3 is CASSAAQGLYEQYF. CDR3 sequence (DNA): TGTGCCAGCAGCGCCGCCCAGGGTTTGTACGAGCAGTACTTC.

The table lists this clonotype with a few counts. J is TRBJ1-2 and V is TRBV12-3 or TRBV12-4; D possibly corresponds to TRBD1 (5 bases). The V end lost 7 bases, the J end lost 4 bases, and 13 bases lay between the germline ends. CDR3 length: 13 residues. The CDR3 region has the DNA TGTGCCAGCAATCCCACTGGGGGCTATGGCTACACCTTC. Encoded protein: CASNPTGGYGYTF.

CDR3 DNA sequence: TGTGCCAGCAGCTTAGATATGGGTCTGGCAGATACGCAGTATTTT. Its protein product is CASSLDMGLADTQYF. This chain uses TRBV7-9 with TRBJ2-3, with unresolved D. Germline CDR1 reads SEHNR; CDR2 reads FQNEAQ (reference sequence). The V end lost 1 base, the J end lost 4 bases, and 12 bases lay between the germline ends. The CDR3 extends over 15 amino acids.

In this sample, this clonotype turned up many times. This chain links TRBV7-8 with TRBJ2-7, with TRBD2 matching over 11 bases. The CDR3 loop spans 15 amino acids. Germline CDR1 is SGHVS and CDR2 is FQNEAQ. The trim removed 5 bases at V and 2 bases at J, leaving 5 bases unmatched. Written as DNA, the CDR3 is TGTGCCAGCAGCAACCGACTAGCGGGAACCTACGAGCAGTACTTC. This codes for CASSNRLAGTYEQYF.